Below, 17 T cell receptor beta chains from the same sample are listed, as sequenced in a study of T cell responses to AZD1222 COVID-19 vaccine. Clones were sequenced by immunoSEQ multiplex PCR, and TCRdb holds only the in-frame ones, with some missing. Counted here are about 140,000 clones, roughly 90% occurring once; the ten biggest clones make up about 1.9%. The source material was peripheral blood, sampled on day 0 of AZD1222 vaccination. The source is an adult in good health.

The chain recombines TRBV27 with TRBJ2-7; 7 nucleotides match TRBD1. CDR1 MNHEY and CDR2 SMNVEV come from the germline V gene (reference sequence). V lost 3 bases to trimming and J lost 5 bases; unmatched junction nucleotides: 10. The CDR3 contains 15 residues. Here the CDR3 DNA reads TGTGCCAGCAGTTTGGGCCCGACAGGGTACAACGAGCAGTACTTC. The encoded protein is CASSLGPTGYNEQYF.

The V call is TRBV5-6, the J call TRBJ1-5; no clear D. Germline assignment: CDR1 SGHDT and CDR2 YYEEEE. Deletions cut 1 base from V and 3 bases from J, with 8 bases between. This CDR3 has 14 residues. CDR3 region: CASSLRSTNQPQHF. CDR3 bases: TGTGCCAGCAGCTTGAGGAGCACCAATCAGCCCCAGCATTTT. Complete variable domain (other parts from reference TRBV5-6 and TRBJ1-5): DAGVTQSPTHLIKTRGQQVTLRCSPKSGHDTVSWYQQALGQGPQFIFQYYEEEERQRGNFPDRFSGHQFPNYSSELNVNALLLGDSALYLCASSLRSTNQPQHFGDGTRLSIL.

The genes are TRBV28 and TRBJ1-2, with 7 bases aligning to TRBD1. The V segment lost 6 bases and the J segment 4 bases; nucleotides outside the gene matches: 5. The germline CDR1 and CDR2 sequences are MDHEN and SYDVKM. The length of the CDR3 is 13 residues. The CDR3 DNA follows: TGTGCCAGCAGGCGACAGGGAGGCTATGGCTACACCTTC. Protein product: CASRRQGGYGYTF.

The chain combines TRBV5-1 with TRBJ1-1, with D perhaps TRBD1 (5 bases). V lost 4 bases and J lost 6, with 19 bases in between. The CDR3 has 15 amino acids. Germline V gene lookup returns CDR1 SGHRS and CDR2 YFSETQ. The CDR3 here is CASSPEQGRSSEAFF. The CDR3 DNA sequence: TGCGCCAGCAGCCCGGAGCAGGGACGGAGCTCTGAAGCTTTCTTT.

The rearrangement uses TRBV2 and TRBJ1-1; D is perhaps TRBD1 (6 bases). Looked up from germline, CDR1 is SNHLY and CDR2 is FYNNEI. V gave up 8 bases and J gave up 4 bases, with 17 bases separating them. The CDR3 consists of 14 residues. The CDR3 region is CASLDRQWSTEAFF. The CDR3 DNA reads TGTGCCAGCCTGGACAGACAGTGGAGCACTGAAGCTTTCTTT.

This clone came up once. This chain uses TRBV5-1 with TRBJ1-6; no definite D call. Germline V gene data show CDR1 as SGHRS and CDR2 as YFSETQ. The CDR3 has 15 residues. Trimming removed 2 bases at V and 6 bases at J, with 12 bases between. The CDR3 sequence: CASSFLTEPNSPLHF. As DNA, the CDR3 is TGCGCCAGCAGCTTTCTCACGGAGCCTAATTCACCCCTCCACTTT.

This sequence joins TRBV29-1 and TRBJ2-1; 10 positions agree with TRBD2. Germline V gene sequence: CDR1 SQVTM, CDR2 ANQGSEA. The V segment lost 3 bases and the J segment 8 bases; nucleotides outside the gene matches: 13. This CDR3 has 16 amino acids. CDR3 residues: CSVEWLAGVNGDEQFF. DNA of the CDR3: TGCAGCGTTGAGTGGCTAGCGGGAGTGAATGGGGATGAGCAGTTCTTC.

A remark on this clone: Germline and junction disagree at one end, which may indicate a read error. This chain joins TRBV11-2 and TRBJ1-2, with 8 bases aligning to TRBD1. The CDR3 length is 15 residues. CDR1 SGHAT and CDR2 FQNNGV come from the germline V gene. CDR3 bases: TGTGCCAGCAGCACCAGACAGGGGAAGCTCTATCGCTACACCTTC. Protein product: CASSTRQGKLYRYTF.

The gene calls are TRBV29-1 and TRBJ1-1; D remains ambiguous. This CDR3 comprises 14 residues. Germline-derived CDR1 and CDR2 are SQVTM and ANQGSEA. V lost 7 bases and J 0 bases, leaving 15 bases between the germline ends. The CDR3 DNA follows: TGCAGCGCCTCCCAGACCGCCTTGAACACTGAAGCTTTCTTT. It yields the protein CSASQTALNTEAFF.

The rearrangement joins TRBV6-5 to TRBJ1-2; TRBD1 is a possible D gene (6 bases). This CDR3 has 13 amino acids. Per germline, CDR1 MNHEY and CDR2 SVGAGI. Trimming left V 0 bases short and J 7 bases short, with 9 bases between. This CDR3 is CASSYSGQLGYTF. The CDR3 nucleotides are TGTGCCAGCAGTTACTCCGGACAGCTTGGCTACACCTTC.

The J gene is TRBJ2-2, the V gene TRBV7-8; D tentatively reads TRBD1 or TRBD2 (6 bases each). The CDR3 is 15 amino acids. Between the trimmed V and J ends, which lost 5 bases and 3 bases, there was a span of 13 bases. Germline assignment: CDR1 SGHVS and CDR2 FQNEAQ. The CDR3 bases are TGTGCCAGCAGCCAAAGGGGGGTGGACACCGGGGAGCTGTTTTTT. Its translation is CASSQRGVDTGELFF. Full variable domain (missing parts from reference TRBV7-8 and TRBJ2-2): GAGVSQSPRYKVAKRGQDVALRCDPISGHVSLFWYQQALGQGPEFLTYFQNEAQLDKSGLPSDRFFAERPEGSVSTLKIQRTQQEDSAVYLCASSQRGVDTGELFFGEGSRLTVL.

The chain couples TRBV6-5 to TRBJ2-3, with D perhaps TRBD1 (5 bases). Germline values: CDR1 MNHEY, CDR2 SVGAGI. There are 14 residues in the CDR3. Trimming pared 7 bases from V and 2 bases from J, leaving 13 bases between. DNA of the CDR3: TGTGCCAGCATTAGGACAAGGGTCACAGATACGCAGTATTTT. This sequence encodes CASIRTRVTDTQYF.

This sequence joins TRBV5-4 and TRBJ1-1; no firm D call. There are 13 residues in the CDR3. The germline gives CDR1 SGHNT, CDR2 YYREEE (reference sequence). Trimming stripped 0 bases from V and 2 bases from J, with 5 bases between. CDR3 region: CASSLVRNTEAFF. For the CDR3, the DNA is TGTGCCAGCAGCTTGGTCCGTAACACTGAAGCTTTCTTT.

This clone was seen a few times. This chain links TRBV5-1 with TRBJ1-1; 7 nucleotides agree with TRBD1. The CDR3 spans 15 residues. CDR1 is SGHRS, CDR2 YFSETQ, per germline. V shed 1 base and J 3 bases; nucleotides not matched to a gene: 6. CDR3 sequence reads: CASSLTAGGDTEAFF. CDR3 DNA sequence: TGCGCCAGCAGCTTGACCGCAGGGGGGGACACTGAAGCTTTCTTT.

V and J are TRBV5-1 and TRBJ1-1, with D unresolved. CDR3 length equals 14 residues. V lost 0 bases and J lost 4, with 10 bases in between. CDR1 is SGHRS, CDR2 YFSETQ, per germline. The CDR3 nucleotides read TGCGCCAGCAGCTTGGAGGGCGGATCCACTGAAGCTTTCTTT. It translates to CASSLEGGSTEAFF.

The gene calls are TRBV5-1 and TRBJ1-5, with TRBD1 matching 9 bases. V lost 0 bases, J lost 6 bases, and 4 bases stayed unmatched. Germline values: CDR1 SGHRS, CDR2 YFSETQ. The CDR3 consists of 15 residues. The CDR3 bases are TGCGCCAGCAGCTTGGACTTGGACAGGGGTCAGCCCCAGCATTTT. It specifies CASSLDLDRGQPQHF. Based on the CDR3 plus reference TRBV5-1 and TRBJ1-5, the full variable domain is KAGVTQTPRYLIKTRGQQVTLSCSPISGHRSVSWYQQTPGQGLQFLFEYFSETQRNKGNFPGRFSGRQFSNSRSEMNVSTLELGDSALYLCASSLDLDRGQPQHFGDGTRLSIL.

This clone was counted a single time. V usage is TRBV5-1 and J usage is TRBJ1-4, with 9 bases that match TRBD1. From germline, CDR1 is SGHRS and CDR2 YFSETQ. The length of the CDR3 is 18 residues. Losses at the gene ends were 0 bases for V and 8 bases for J; bases not matched to a gene: 14. The CDR3 sequence: CASSLGIDTGGLWEKLFF. CDR3 coding DNA: TGCGCCAGCAGCTTGGGAATTGACACAGGGGGCCTTTGGGAAAAACTGTTTTTT. The full variable domain, its missing parts supplied by reference TRBV5-1 and TRBJ1-4, is KAGVTQTPRYLIKTRGQQVTLSCSPISGHRSVSWYQQTPGQGLQFLFEYFSETQRNKGNFPGRFSGRQFSNSRSEMNVSTLELGDSALYLCASSLGIDTGGLWEKLFFGSGTQLSVL.